This TCR beta chain appears in the sequencing data of a study of Graves' ophthalmopathy and Graves' hyperthyroidism. On the study more broadly: In this cohort's terms, stable hyperthyroidism meant no ophthalmopathy by 18 months of follow-up. Study-wide findings and caveats: Ophthalmopathy progression cases were predicted by the model with 70.59% sensitivity and roughly 72% specificity.

On this clonotype itself: The antigen remains undetermined.

V lost 3 bases to trimming and J lost 3 bases, with 12 bases between them. The CDR3 sequence is 15 residues long. Germline V lookup: CDR1 SGHVS, CDR2 FQNEAQ. Amplified material comprised TCR beta CDR3 regions derived from RNA transcripts. First-round RT-PCR used HTBI primers; second-round multiplex PCR followed. One entry per CDR3 protein results from TCRdb running MiXCR on the multiplex PCR reads. The profile shows around 1,200,000 distinct CDR3 sequences, 35% to 45% of them singletons. Clinical symptoms, serum thyroxine, TRAb, thyroid ultrasound and orbital computed tomography formed the basis of diagnosis.

V usage is TRBV7-8 and J usage is TRBJ1-3, with D hard to call. The TCR originated in an adult man with Graves' hyperthyroidism. The sequencing sample was made of peripheral blood or thyroid tissue (not recorded which). CDR3 amino acids: CASSFNRGGGNTIYF. CDR3 nucleotides: TGTGCCAGCAGCTTTAACCGGGGAGGTGGAAACACCATATATTTT.